Following are 10 T cell receptor beta chains from one sample sequenced in a study of blood T cell repertoires in COVID-19. TCRdb keeps only in-frame clones here, not all; method: immunoSEQ multiplex PCR. The repertoire holds under 200,000 clones, with around 84% as singletons. The source material was peripheral blood. The receptor set was obtained from a woman aged 45-59 years with COVID-19, enrolled during active disease.

The CDR3 sequence is CASSGTGIYGYTF. As DNA, the CDR3 is TGTGCCAGCAGTGGGACAGGGATCTATGGCTACACCTTC. The J gene is TRBJ1-2, the V gene TRBV2; 8 bases are a match to TRBD1. V gave up 4 bases and J gave up 4 bases; unmatched junction bases: 2. The CDR3 has 13 amino acids. The V gene's germline CDR1 is SNHLY and CDR2 FYNNEI.

The chain recombines TRBV6-6 with TRBJ1-2; D might be TRBD1 (5 bases). CDR1 is MNHNY, CDR2 SVGAGI, per germline (reference sequence). V lost 6 bases to trimming and J lost 5 bases, with 19 bases between them. CDR3 length equals 15 residues. The CDR3 loop is CASSPVGEGSYGYTF. CDR3 sequence (DNA): TGTGCCAGCAGCCCTGTAGGGGAGGGGAGTTATGGCTACACCTTC.

This clone was picked up one time. This sequence joins TRBV30 and TRBJ1-1; no firm D call. Trimming took off 2 bases at V and 4 bases at J, with 11 bases between the two ends. This CDR3 contains 13 residues. Germline CDR1 and CDR2: GTSNPN and SVGIG (reference sequence). The DNA of the CDR3 is TGTGCCTGGAGTCGACCGAGGAGCACTGAAGCTTTCTTT. Translation gives CAWSRPRSTEAFF.

This sequence joins TRBV10-3 and TRBJ1-2; TRBD1 aligns across 8 bases. The CDR3 consists of 15 residues. Per the germline V gene, CDR1 is ENHRY and CDR2 is SYGVKD. The J segment lost 3 bases and the V segment lost 3 bases, leaving 6 bases of the junction unmatched. The CDR3 coding sequence is TGTGCCATCAGTGATCGACAGGGGTTCGACTATGGCTACACCTTC. This codes for CAISDRQGFDYGYTF.

DNA of the CDR3: TGTGCCAGCAGCCCGGAGGTAGGCACTGAAGCTTTCTTT. It codes for CASSPEVGTEAFF. This chain links TRBV12-3 or TRBV12-4 with TRBJ1-1; the D is unclear. CDR3 length: 13 residues. The V and J ends lost 6 bases and 4 bases respectively, with 12 bases between them.

The chain recombines TRBV10-3 with TRBJ1-6; D might be TRBD1 (5 bases). Trimming cost V 4 bases and J 7 bases, with 11 bases left between them. Germline loops: CDR1 ENHRY, CDR2 SYGVKD. The length of the CDR3 is 14 residues. CDR3 nucleotide sequence: TGTGCCATCAGTGCTCAGGGTGGGAATTCACCCCTCCACTTT. Its protein product is CAISAQGGNSPLHF.

This clone has a single count. The CDR3 protein is CAINREGQNTEAFF. CDR3 nucleotides: TGTGCCATCAACAGGGAGGGGCAGAACACTGAAGCTTTCTTT. The V gene is TRBV10-3, the J gene TRBJ1-1, with TRBD1 as a possible D gene (6 bases). V lost 7 bases, J lost 1 base, and 13 bases lay in between. The CDR3 loop spans 14 amino acids. Germline assignment: CDR1 ENHRY and CDR2 SYGVKD.

The V and J genes are TRBV19 and TRBJ1-2; D possibly corresponds to TRBD1 (5 bases). This CDR3 spans 15 amino acids. CDR1 and CDR2 from the germline V gene are LNHDA and SQIVND (reference sequence). The V end lost 5 bases, the J end lost 2 bases, and 15 bases lay between the germline ends. In DNA, the CDR3 is TGTGCCAGTAGTGCCCAAACAGGTGTAAACTATGGCTACACCTTC. Translating it yields CASSAQTGVNYGYTF.

This clone was recorded once. This chain joins TRBV7-2 and TRBJ1-2; unclear D gene. V was cut by 3 bases and J by 6 bases, with 11 bases left in between. The CDR3 has 13 residues. Per germline, CDR1 SGHTA and CDR2 FQGNSA. The CDR3 DNA follows: TGTGCCAGCAGCTTTAGTAGTGCTAATGGCTACACCTTC. Translated: CASSFSSANGYTF.

The chain links TRBV5-1 to TRBJ2-7; perhaps TRBD1 as D (5 bases). The CDR3 runs to 15 residues. V was trimmed by 0 bases and J by 1 base, leaving 11 bases between them. Germline lookup yields CDR1 SGHRS and CDR2 YFSETQ. DNA for the CDR3: TGCGCCAGCAGCTTGGAGGTCCAGGGTTCCTACGAGCAGTACTTC. Amino acid sequence: CASSLEVQGSYEQYF.